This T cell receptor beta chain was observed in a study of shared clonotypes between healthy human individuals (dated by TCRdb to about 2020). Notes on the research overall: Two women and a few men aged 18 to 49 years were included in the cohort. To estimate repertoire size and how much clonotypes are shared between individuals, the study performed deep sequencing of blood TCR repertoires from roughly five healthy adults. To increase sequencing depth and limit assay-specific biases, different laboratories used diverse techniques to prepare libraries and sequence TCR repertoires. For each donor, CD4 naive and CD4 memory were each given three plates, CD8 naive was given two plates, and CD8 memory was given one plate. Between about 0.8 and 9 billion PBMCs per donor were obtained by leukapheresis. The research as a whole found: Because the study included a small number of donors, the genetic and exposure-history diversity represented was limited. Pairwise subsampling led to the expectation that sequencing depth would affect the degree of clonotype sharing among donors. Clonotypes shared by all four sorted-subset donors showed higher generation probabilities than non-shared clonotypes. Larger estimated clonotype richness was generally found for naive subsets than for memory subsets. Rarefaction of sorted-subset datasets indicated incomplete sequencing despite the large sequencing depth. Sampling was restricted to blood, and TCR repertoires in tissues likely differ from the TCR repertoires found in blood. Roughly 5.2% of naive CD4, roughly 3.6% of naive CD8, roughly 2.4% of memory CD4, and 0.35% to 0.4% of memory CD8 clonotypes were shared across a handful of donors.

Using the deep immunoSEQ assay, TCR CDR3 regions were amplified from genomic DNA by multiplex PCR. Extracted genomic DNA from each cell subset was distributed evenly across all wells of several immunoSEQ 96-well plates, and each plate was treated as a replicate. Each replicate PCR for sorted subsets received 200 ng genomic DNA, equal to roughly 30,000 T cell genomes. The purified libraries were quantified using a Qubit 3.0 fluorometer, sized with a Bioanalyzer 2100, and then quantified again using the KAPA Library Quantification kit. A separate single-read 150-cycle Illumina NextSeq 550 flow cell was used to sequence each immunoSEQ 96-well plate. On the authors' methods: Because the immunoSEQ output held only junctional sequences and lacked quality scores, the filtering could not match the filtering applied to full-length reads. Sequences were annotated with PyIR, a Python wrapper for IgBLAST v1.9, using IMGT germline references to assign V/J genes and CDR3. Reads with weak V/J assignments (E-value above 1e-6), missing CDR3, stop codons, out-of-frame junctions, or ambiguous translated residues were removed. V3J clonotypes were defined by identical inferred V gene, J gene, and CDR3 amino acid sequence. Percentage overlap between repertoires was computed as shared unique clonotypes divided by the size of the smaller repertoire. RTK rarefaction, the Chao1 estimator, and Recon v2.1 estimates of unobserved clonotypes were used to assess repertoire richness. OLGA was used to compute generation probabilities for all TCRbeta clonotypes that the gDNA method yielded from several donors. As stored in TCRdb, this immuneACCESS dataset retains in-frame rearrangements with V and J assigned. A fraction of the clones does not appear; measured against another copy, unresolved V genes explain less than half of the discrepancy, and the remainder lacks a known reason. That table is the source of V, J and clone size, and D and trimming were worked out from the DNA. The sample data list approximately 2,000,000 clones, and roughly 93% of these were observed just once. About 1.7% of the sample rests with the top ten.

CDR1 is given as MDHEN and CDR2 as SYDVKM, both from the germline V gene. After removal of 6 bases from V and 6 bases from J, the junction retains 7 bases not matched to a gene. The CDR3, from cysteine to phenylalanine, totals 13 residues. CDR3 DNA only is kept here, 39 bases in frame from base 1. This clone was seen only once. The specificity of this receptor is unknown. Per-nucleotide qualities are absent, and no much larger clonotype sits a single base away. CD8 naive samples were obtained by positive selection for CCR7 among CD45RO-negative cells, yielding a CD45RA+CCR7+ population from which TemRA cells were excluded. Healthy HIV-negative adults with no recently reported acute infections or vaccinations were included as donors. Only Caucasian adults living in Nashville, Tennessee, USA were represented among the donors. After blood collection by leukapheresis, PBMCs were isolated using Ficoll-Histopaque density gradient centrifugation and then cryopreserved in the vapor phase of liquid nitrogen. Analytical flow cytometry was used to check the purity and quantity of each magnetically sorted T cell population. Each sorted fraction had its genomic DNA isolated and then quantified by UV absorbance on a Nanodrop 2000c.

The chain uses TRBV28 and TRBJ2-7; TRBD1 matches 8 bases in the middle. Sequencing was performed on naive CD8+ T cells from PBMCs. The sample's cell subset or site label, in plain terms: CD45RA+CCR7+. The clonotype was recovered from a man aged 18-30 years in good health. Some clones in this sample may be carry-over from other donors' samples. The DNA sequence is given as TGTGCCAGCAGCTACGGACAGGGTTTCGAGCAGTACTTC. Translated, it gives CASSYGQGFEQYF.